A selection of T cell receptor beta chains follows, all from one sample in a study of cytomegalovirus exposure and HLA in healthy donors. Assay: immunoSEQ multiplex PCR; the TCRdb copy retains only in-frame clones and omits some. The sample yields approximately 160,000 clones, 60% to 80% seen once. Sequencing was carried out using PBMCs. These receptors were taken from a male donor in good health and CMV-seronegative. The CDR3 runs from the conserved cysteine through the conserved F or W. The order of the fields is V gene, J gene, clone size, D gene, CDR3 protein, CDR3 DNA. The D gene is left open where the match is weak. The size field is filled for only some rows; it gives once, few, many or a size class.

>TRBV7-2|TRBJ2-7|-|TRBD2
CASSPGLAGAYEQYF
TGTGCCAGCAGCCCGGGACTAGCGGGAGCCTACGAGCAGTACTTC
>TRBV5-4|TRBJ1-6|-|-
CASSSRPGQINSPLHF
TGTGCCAGCAGCTCACGACCCGGACAGATTAATTCACCCCTCCACTTT
>TRBV2|TRBJ1-5|-|TRBD1
CASSPTGAQPQHF
TGTGCCAGCAGTCCGACAGGGGCTCAGCCCCAGCATTTT
>TRBV19|TRBJ1-2|-|TRBD1
CASSIARDRPEDGYTF
TGTGCCAGTAGTATAGCCCGGGACAGGCCCGAGGATGGCTACACCTTC
>TRBV10-3|TRBJ2-3|few|TRBD1
CAIRAGQGFTDTQYF
TGTGCCATCCGGGCGGGACAGGGATTTACAGATACGCAGTATTTT
>TRBV7-8|TRBJ1-2|-|-
CASSLMGHDGYTF
TGTGCCAGCAGCTTAATGGGACACGATGGCTACACCTTC
>TRBV2|TRBJ2-2|once|TRBD1
CASSRDRPNTGELFF
TGTGCCAGCAGCCGGGACAGGCCGAACACCGGGGAGCTGTTTTTT
>TRBV30|TRBJ1-1|-|TRBD1
CAWTMGDSLNTEAFF
TGTGCCTGGACGATGGGGGACAGTTTGAACACTGAAGCTTTCTTT
>TRBV27|TRBJ2-1|-|-
CASSPGLGGQSLNNEQFF
TGTGCCAGCAGTCCGGGCCTCGGCGGGCAGTCGTTAAACAATGAGCAGTTCTTC
>TRBV19|TRBJ1-1|-|-
CASSQGNTEAFF
TGTGCCAGTTCGCAGGGAAACACTGAAGCTTTCTTT
>TRBV9|TRBJ1-2|-|-
CASSVAVQGGHGYTF
TGTGCCAGCAGCGTAGCTGTACAGGGCGGCCATGGCTACACCTTC
>TRBV5-4|TRBJ2-1|-|-
CASSRQSRGTYNEQFF
TGTGCCAGCAGCCGACAGTCCAGGGGGACTTACAATGAGCAGTTCTTC
>TRBV19|TRBJ2-1|-|TRBD1
CASSIQGAYNEQFF
TGTGCCAGTAGTATACAGGGGGCCTACAATGAGCAGTTCTTC
>TRBV19|TRBJ1-3|-|TRBD1
CASSIIGQDVAGNTIYF
TGTGCCAGTAGTATAATCGGACAGGACGTGGCTGGAAACACCATATATTTT
>TRBV14|TRBJ2-3|once|TRBD2
CASRAGVSDTQYF
TGTGCCAGCAGAGCGGGAGTATCAGATACGCAGTATTTT
>TRBV27|TRBJ2-5|few|-
CASSLVSSRKETQYF
TGTGCCAGCAGTTTAGTCAGCTCGAGGAAAGAGACCCAGTACTTC
>TRBV7-8|TRBJ2-1|-|TRBD2
CASSLAFLRDYQSSYNEQFF
TGTGCCAGCAGCTTAGCTTTTTTACGGGACTACCAGAGCTCCTACAATGAGCAGTTCTTC
>TRBV4-1|TRBJ2-5|-|-
CASSPGRAGARETQYF
TGCGCCAGCAGCCCGGGGCGGGCAGGGGCGAGAGAGACCCAGTACTTC
>TRBV5-4|TRBJ2-7|-|-
CASSLGGTAGSYEQYF
TGTGCCAGCAGCTTGGGTGGGACTGCCGGCTCCTACGAGCAGTACTTC
>TRBV9|TRBJ1-6|once|-
CASSGRGAENSPLHF
TGTGCCAGCAGCGGGCGGGGGGCGGAGAATTCACCCCTCCACTTT
>TRBV19|TRBJ1-3|-|-
CASKSEGRNTIYF
TGTGCCAGTAAGTCGGAGGGGCGTAACACCATATATTTT
>TRBV19|TRBJ2-7|-|-
CASSIGLQGVEQYF
TGTGCCAGTAGTATAGGTTTACAGGGCGTCGAGCAGTACTTC
>TRBV9|TRBJ2-1|-|TRBD1
CASSPGTGGSYNEQFF
TGTGCCAGCAGCCCCGGGACAGGGGGCTCCTACAATGAGCAGTTCTTC
>TRBV29-1|TRBJ2-5|-|TRBD2
CSVEIAGGQQETQYF
TGCAGCGTTGAAATCGCGGGGGGGCAACAAGAGACCCAGTACTTC
>TRBV7-2|TRBJ2-1|-|TRBD2
CASSPGLAGGGYNEQFF
TGTGCCAGCAGCCCGGGACTAGCGGGAGGGGGCTACAATGAGCAGTTCTTC
>TRBV28|TRBJ1-1|once|-
CASSSGTKNTEAFF
TGTGCCAGCAGTTCCGGGACAAAGAACACTGAAGCTTTCTTT
>TRBV9|TRBJ1-6|-|-
CASSGTGMSPNSPLHF
TGTGCCAGCAGCGGTACAGGGATGTCCCCCAATTCACCCCTCCACTTT
>TRBV4-2|TRBJ2-3|-|TRBD2
CASSQDPPPSILAGEGDTQYF
TGTGCCAGCAGCCAAGACCCCCCCCCATCCATACTAGCGGGAGAGGGAGATACGCAGTATTTT
>TRBV5-1|TRBJ1-6|once|-
CASSLTAAYNSPLHF
TGCGCCAGCAGCTTGACAGCAGCCTATAATTCACCCCTCCACTTT
>TRBV4-3|TRBJ2-7|-|TRBD1
CASSQAWGQETYEQYF
TGCGCCAGCAGCCAAGCGTGGGGACAGGAGACCTACGAGCAGTACTTC
>TRBV5-4|TRBJ1-2|once|-
CASSRGGAPGNYGYTF
TGTGCCAGCAGCCGTGGGGGGGCGCCCGGTAACTATGGCTACACCTTC
>TRBV19|TRBJ2-3|-|TRBD1
CASRGRDRPISTDTQYF
TGTGCCAGTAGGGGTAGGGACAGGCCGATTTCCACAGATACGCAGTATTTT
>TRBV2|TRBJ1-3|-|TRBD1
CASRGTGGRNTIYF
TGTGCCAGCAGGGGGACAGGGGGCAGAAACACCATATATTTT
>TRBV9|TRBJ2-1|-|-
CASSPRPAELYNEQFF
TGTGCCAGCAGCCCTCGCCCCGCGGAGCTCTACAATGAGCAGTTCTTC
>TRBV19|TRBJ2-7|-|TRBD1
CASSIGQGSYEQYF
TGTGCCAGTAGTATTGGACAGGGTTCCTACGAGCAGTACTTC
>TRBV6-5|TRBJ2-4|-|-
CASSSPTYLAKNIQYF
TGTGCCAGCAGTTCCCCGACATATCTAGCCAAAAACATTCAGTACTTC
>TRBV5-1|TRBJ1-4|-|-
CASSPAGEKLFF
TGCGCCAGCAGCCCCGCGGGGGAAAAACTGTTTTTT
>TRBV7-2|TRBJ1-3|once|TRBD1
CASSFTGYPGQGTGNTIYF
TGTGCCAGCAGCTTCACAGGGTACCCGGGACAGGGGACCGGAAACACCATATATTTT